The entry below describes one T cell receptor (beta chain). This sample stems from a study of OX40 agonist ivuxolimab in advanced cancers. About the study: Eligibility rules accepted prior anti-PD-1, anti-PD-L1 or anti-CTLA-4 therapy, and around 43% had some.

Here immunoSEQ multiplex PCR was the method, and the copy in TCRdb shows in-frame clones only, minus some. Found here are 80,000 to 100,000 clones, 94% of them singletons; the top ten hold over 2%. The CDR3 length is 14 residues. Per the germline V gene, CDR1 is KGHSH and CDR2 is LQKENI. Losses at the gene ends were 8 bases for V and 5 bases for J; bases not matched to a gene: 9. V gene TRBV18 combines with J gene TRBJ2-7; 10 bases are shared with TRBD1. The receptor comes from an adult with an advanced solid tumor such as melanoma, head and neck, liver or kidney cancer. The sequences come from CD4+ or CD8+ T cells sorted from blood, collected in a trial of the OX40 agonist ivuxolimab. The CDR3 region is CASGAGQGFHEQYF. In DNA, the CDR3 is TGTGCCAGCGGGGCGGGACAGGGGTTTCACGAGCAGTACTTC.